This T cell receptor (beta chain) originates from a study of blood T cell repertoires in COVID-19. V shed 3 bases and J 6 bases; nucleotides not matched to a gene: 7. This CDR3 comprises 15 residues. Germline V gives CDR1 SGHTA, CDR2 FQGNSA. It was during active infection that Seattle patients were enrolled and then longitudinally followed. Methods used by the authors: Amplification of reference gene primers provided the estimated nucleated cell counts. The table came from immunoSEQ multiplex PCR; TCRdb's copy has only in-frame clones and leaves some out. From that table come the V and J calls and clone size; the DNA was used to work out D and trimming. Found here are roughly 170,000 clones, approximately 85% of them singletons; the top ten hold approximately 7.6%.

Sequenced input: peripheral blood. The clonotype originates from a woman aged 55 to 70 with COVID-19, enrolled during active disease. The J gene is TRBJ2-7, the V gene TRBV7-2, with 11 bases lining up with TRBD2. The CDR3 coding sequence is TGTGCCAGCAGCTTTGGTAGCGGGAGGGCCGTCGAGCAGTACTTC. It specifies CASSFGSGRAVEQYF.